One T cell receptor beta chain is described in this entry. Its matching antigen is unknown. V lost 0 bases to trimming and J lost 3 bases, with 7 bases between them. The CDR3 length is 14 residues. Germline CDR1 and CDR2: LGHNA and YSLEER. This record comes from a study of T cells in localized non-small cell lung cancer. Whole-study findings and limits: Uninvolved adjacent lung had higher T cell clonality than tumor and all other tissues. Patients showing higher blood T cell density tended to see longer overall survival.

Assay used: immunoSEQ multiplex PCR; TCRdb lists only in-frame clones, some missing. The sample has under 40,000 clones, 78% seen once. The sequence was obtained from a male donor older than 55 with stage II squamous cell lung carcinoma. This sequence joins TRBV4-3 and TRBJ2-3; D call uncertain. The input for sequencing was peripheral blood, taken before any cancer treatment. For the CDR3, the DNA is TGCGCCAGCAGCCAAGATATTGGAACAGATACGCAGTATTTT. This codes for CASSQDIGTDTQYF.